This T cell receptor (beta chain) came from a study of cytomegalovirus exposure and HLA in healthy donors. V was trimmed by 3 bases and J by 5 bases, leaving 7 bases between them. CDR1 is DFQATT and CDR2 is SNEGSKA in the germline V gene (reference sequence). The CDR3 consists of 11 residues. Details on this clone: Its antigen is unknown.

Points from the study as a whole: Cytomegalovirus status was reportedly diagnosed by the classifier with high specificity and sensitivity. In a later analysis, at a false discovery rate of 0.05, fewer than 20,000 TCR beta sequences were associated with HLA alleles.

60 Vbeta and 13 Jbeta primers were used in PCR. This table comes from immunoSEQ multiplex PCR, and its TCRdb copy is limited to in-frame clones, with some not included. The sample holds 45,000 to 70,000 clones. This receptor was taken from a woman under 40 in good health and CMV-seropositive. The genes are TRBV20-1 and TRBJ1-2; D ambiguous. The sample was PBMCs. The chain's CDR3 is CSASRGYGYTF. CDR3 nucleotides: TGCAGTGCTAGTCGAGGTTATGGCTACACCTTC.